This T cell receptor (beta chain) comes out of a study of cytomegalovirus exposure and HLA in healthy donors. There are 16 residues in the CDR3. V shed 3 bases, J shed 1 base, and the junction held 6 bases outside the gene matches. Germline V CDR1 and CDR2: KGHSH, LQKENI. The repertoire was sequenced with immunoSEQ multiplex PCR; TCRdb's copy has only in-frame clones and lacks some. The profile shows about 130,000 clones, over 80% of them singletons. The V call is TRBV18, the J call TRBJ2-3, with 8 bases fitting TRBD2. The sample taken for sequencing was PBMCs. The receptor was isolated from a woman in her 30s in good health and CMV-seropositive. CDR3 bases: TGTGCCAGCTCACCGACAGCGGGGGCCCGCACAGATACGCAGTATTTT. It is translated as CASSPTAGARTDTQYF.